This TCR beta chain is from a study of cytomegalovirus exposure and HLA in healthy donors (dated by TCRdb to the late 2010s). For context, the study as a whole: An earlier analysis of around 600 of the donors reported 250 to 350 Gb of sequence data and around 110 million unique TCR beta sequences from 190 million or so T cells. All discovery cohort repertoires had been generated on a single sequencing platform. A later analysis re-analyzed previously published TCR beta repertoires from approximately 700 donors and added high-resolution HLA genotyping to study TCR occurrence patterns. Donor age, sex, ethnicity and CMV serostatus were collected together with the repertoire data. In a later genetic analysis, genome-wide SNP genotypes for about three fifths of the roughly 670 donors were used, and that subset was treated as a discovery cohort. In an earlier analysis of roughly 540 of the donors, high-throughput TCR beta sequencing was used to judge whether each TCR beta V gene segment behaved as functional or pseudogenic. Among roughly 370 genotyped donors of the cohort, an average of roughly 240,000 unique TCR beta nucleotide sequences were sequenced per donor, about a sixth of them non-productive. HLA typing included class I and class II loci at four-digit resolution. Typing coverage varied by locus: about 629-640 donors for A, B, C, DRB1 and DQB1; around 560 for DQA1; about 570 for DPA1; 450 to 480 for DPB1. Rather than using new phenotypic data, the later analysis identified candidate immune exposures from TCR beta sequences and from how often those sequences occurred across donors. An early release covering about 600 HLA-typed donors comprised about 300 gigabases of sequencing data and roughly 85 million unique TCR sequences. Four or five DR-DQ haplotypes were handled as single units for association and clustering because linkage in the cohort was strong. The study used immunosequencing to profile the T cell repertoires of some 600 subjects and linked those repertoires to cytomegalovirus serostatus. High-throughput TCR immunosequencing, statistical association of individual TCRs with disease status, and machine learning were combined to predict cytomegalovirus infection status. The study aimed to test whether signatures of past pathogen exposure could be identified by cataloging public T cell receptors. A separate validation cohort of roughly 120 different subjects was used in addition to the 666-subject first cohort. Of the approximately 400 genotyped donors, 65% to 90% were placed in the genetic ancestry cluster associated with self-reported Caucasian donors.

To prepare the library, the immunoSEQ multiplex PCR assay was applied. A mixture of 60 forward primers for TCR Vbeta segments and 13 reverse primers for TCR Jbeta segments was used in the multiplex PCR. A multiplex PCR assay on genomic DNA amplified the CDR3 region of rearranged TCR beta genes. On the Illumina HiSeq System, the amplified TCR beta libraries were sequenced as 87-base-pair reads. In the source study's methods: Across the roughly 670 repertoires, a later analysis counted tens of millions of unique TCR beta chains, 9.5 million to 12 million of which were shared by at least two donors. To remove PCR and sequencing errors, raw reads were error-corrected and collapsed into unique sequences using a nearest-neighbor algorithm that merged closely related sequences. To assign V, D and J gene segments, CDR3 sequences were aligned to IMGT reference sequences. For a sequence to be retained, a match of at least six nucleotides to both a V gene segment and a J gene segment was required. A rearrangement was called productive if the CDR3 had no stop codons and remained in frame with V and J, and every other rearrangement was called non-productive. Following IMGT convention, CDR3 was defined as the stretch from the second conserved V-encoded cysteine to the conserved J-encoded phenylalanine. The earlier analysis of about 500 of the donors excluded sequences that lacked an unambiguous match to a single V gene segment. An earlier analysis of a few hundred of the donors called V segments functional above 56.7% productive rearrangements and segregating when the between-donor standard deviation exceeded 5%. A statistical classification framework was built to diagnose cytomegalovirus status from the catalog of TCR beta chain sequences. In a later analysis, TCR nucleotide sequences were compared against IMGT/GENE-DB human TR gene sequences so that V and J genes could be assigned. Using the TCRdist pipeline, a later analysis assigned CDR3 sequences along with most-parsimonious VDJ recombination scenarios. In a later analysis, each TCR beta chain was defined by its CDR3 amino acid sequence together with its V-gene family, and reads lacking a unique V-gene family were excluded. As a way to deal with suspected cross-contamination and a sequencing artifact, a later analysis dropped approximately 570 nucleotide sequences that were highly shared and had low generation probability. A later analysis calculated a clonal expansion index for each public chain from normalized within-repertoire ranks of inferred template counts. A later analysis computed generation probabilities with a VDJ recombination model fitted to out-of-frame rearrangements, and checked the results against IGoR. A later analysis scored TCR-TCR, TCR-HLA and TCR-CMV co-occurrence with hypergeometric tests, applying a repertoire-size bias correction to TCR pairs. False discovery rates were estimated in a later analysis by permuting HLA or CMV assignments 20 times. In a later analysis, co-occurring TCRs were grouped using DBSCAN, and TCRdist sequence similarity was added for clustering within HLA-allele-positive subsets. Repertoires with fewer than 30,000 or more than 120,000 public chains, plus five repertoires with anomalous nucleotide sharing, were excluded from co-occurrence clustering. TCRdb carries this immuneACCESS record with in-frame sequences only. Its versions omit some clonotypes, under half of them owing to an unresolved V gene in the studies checked, with the rest unexplained. Clone size and V and J calls were adopted from that table, with D and trimming inferred from the DNA. For this sample there are some 200,000 clones; over 65% appear just once. Under 3% of the sample comes from the top ten.

In total, 600 or so healthy bone marrow donors made up the cohort. All cohort members were sampled while nominally healthy, although unrecorded immune exposures were likely present. The donor tested CMV seronegative and was one of the 352 seronegative cohort members. A peripheral blood sample was provided by each donor, and peripheral blood mononuclear cells were used for TCR beta sequencing. The Qiagen DNeasy Blood Extraction Kit was used to extract genomic DNA from the blood cell samples. General conclusions and limits of the study: Immune exposure information for the cohort was limited to CMV serostatus. A further reported finding was that TCR beta sequences accurately predicted the HLA-A and HLA-B alleles for most subjects in the first cohort. In the study, approximately 150 TCR beta chains were listed as associated with cytomegalovirus. A later genetic analysis reported fewer N-insertions in productive TCRs among donors in an Asian-associated ancestry cluster than the roughly 700-donor mean. When HLA alleles, especially DR and DQ, strongly co-occurred, TCR associations were difficult to assign to individual alleles. The authors suggested that the approach could potentially be generalized to other disease states and immunological phenotypes. According to a later analysis, parvovirus B19, influenza, CMV and Epstein-Barr virus appeared linked to several top co-occurrence clusters. A few of the identified cytomegalovirus-associated TCR beta chains were confirmed in vitro to be specific for cytomegalovirus antigens. Because counts were too low, roughly 16 rarely observed V segments, including chromosome 9 orphons, were left out of the earlier analysis of roughly 600 of the donors. Because HLA typing was missing for some donors at each locus, association tests included only the typed subset. A later analysis found that HLA-associated TCR beta chains were more clonally expanded and had lower generation probabilities than equally common non-associated chains. A later analysis found that TCR association rates varied across HLA loci, with DRB1 alleles showing the most associated TCRs and HLA-C alleles the fewest. Linkage disequilibrium might explain the correlated functional status among segregating V segments, but an unknown experimental factor could not be ruled out. An association between a missense DCLRE1C variant and V-gene and J-gene trimming of TCR beta chains was found in a later genetic analysis and replicated in an independent cohort. In a later analysis, most CMV-associated TCR beta chains were found to appear HLA-restricted, with HLA associations seemingly driven largely by CMV exposure. In both the original and validation cohorts, the classifier was reported to diagnose cytomegalovirus status with high specificity and sensitivity. Specific HLA alleles were associated with some 15,000 TCR beta sequences at a false discovery rate of 0.05 in a later analysis. Sequencing depth was assumed to be roughly uniform across donors in the presence/absence analyses, though that assumption may not hold. A group of highly shared sequence variants was considered likely to be a technical artifact of the sequencing pipeline. In this cohort, only TCR beta chains were sequenced, and detectable features were limited by the absence of alpha or paired-chain data. Across donors, most TCR sequences were observed very rarely, whereas some public TCRs were present in many individuals. Broadly in line with IMGT annotations, most TCR beta V segments showed up in productive rearrangements about 90% or about 30% of the time in an earlier analysis of about 500 of the donors.

Turning to this clone: Its antigen is unknown. The record has no base qualities; no much larger clone is one base away.

The clonotype originates from a woman between 25 and 40 years old in good health and CMV-seronegative. Sequenced sample: PBMCs.

The CDR3 sequence is CASSPRSTGTEAFF. At the DNA level, the sequence is TGTGCCAGCAGCCCCCGCAGTACGGGGACTGAAGCTTTCTTT. Rearrangement joined TRBV6-5 to TRBJ1-1; the D gene assignment is ambiguous. The CDR3 starts with the cysteine, ends with the phenylalanine, and has 14 residues. Kept here is only the CDR3 DNA, which spans 42 bases and is read in frame from base 1. The germline V gene yields MNHEY for CDR1 and SVGAGI for CDR2. V is reduced by 6 bases and J by 5 bases, leaving a spacing of 16 bases between them.